A single sample is the source of the 5 T cell receptor beta chains below, sequenced in a study of T cell responses to AZD1222 COVID-19 vaccine (dated by TCRdb to about 2021). To prepare the library, the immunoSEQ multiplex PCR assay was applied. The table was pulled from immuneACCESS by TCRdb, which kept in-frame rearrangements only. Such tables lose some clones; where checked, under half of the loss comes from unresolved V genes, and the rest has no known cause. The sample table contains about 140,000 clones; only one count was recorded for around 90% of them. Over 1.5% of the sample rests with the top ten. The intended sense of this specimen's time point label: baseline before first vaccination. Sample: peripheral blood, taken on day 0 of AZD1222 vaccination. All receptors derive from an adult in good health.

The chain recombines TRBV6-5 with TRBJ1-4; D perhaps matches TRBD1 (5 bases). The CDR3 length is 15 residues. Trimming shortened V by 0 bases and J by 7 bases, and 12 bases separated the two germline ends. Looked up from germline, CDR1 is MNHEY and CDR2 is SVGAGI. The chain's CDR3 is CASSYSGQGGEKLFF. DNA for the CDR3: TGTGCCAGCAGTTACTCTGGGCAGGGAGGTGAAAAACTGTTTTTT.

The count of this clone is one. The chain couples TRBV6-5 to TRBJ2-3; D might be TRBD2 (5 bases). Germline CDR1 MNHEY, CDR2 SVGAGI. There are 12 residues in the CDR3. Trimming cost V 8 bases and J 0 bases, with 6 bases left between them. The CDR3: CASRESTDTQYF. CDR3 bases: TGTGCCAGCCGGGAAAGCACAGATACGCAGTATTTT.

V usage is TRBV19 and J usage is TRBJ2-5; D uncertain. The CDR3 is 13 amino acids. Deletions cut 6 bases from V and 1 base from J, with 9 bases between. From germline, CDR1 is LNHDA and CDR2 SQIVND (reference sequence). For the CDR3, the DNA is TGTGCCAGTAGCGCAGTGACCCAAGAGACCCAGTACTTC. Protein: CASSAVTQETQYF.

The chain has TRBV27 and TRBJ2-5; D call uncertain. The V gene's germline CDR1 is MNHEY and CDR2 SMNVEV (reference sequence). Deletions cut 3 bases from V and 2 bases from J, with 10 bases between. The CDR3 has 14 amino acids. The CDR3 reads CASSFYGTQETQYF. The CDR3 DNA reads as TGTGCCAGCAGTTTTTATGGAACTCAAGAGACCCAGTACTTC.

This sequence joins TRBV2 and TRBJ2-1, with 8 nucleotides matching TRBD2. The CDR3 has 17 residues. CDR1 and CDR2 from the germline V gene are SNHLY and FYNNEI. Unmatched junction bases numbered 15, after V lost 10 bases and J lost 1 base. CDR3 region: CATPRVRAGDSYNEQFF. CDR3 DNA sequence: TGTGCCACGCCGAGGGTACGAGCGGGAGATTCCTACAATGAGCAGTTCTTC.